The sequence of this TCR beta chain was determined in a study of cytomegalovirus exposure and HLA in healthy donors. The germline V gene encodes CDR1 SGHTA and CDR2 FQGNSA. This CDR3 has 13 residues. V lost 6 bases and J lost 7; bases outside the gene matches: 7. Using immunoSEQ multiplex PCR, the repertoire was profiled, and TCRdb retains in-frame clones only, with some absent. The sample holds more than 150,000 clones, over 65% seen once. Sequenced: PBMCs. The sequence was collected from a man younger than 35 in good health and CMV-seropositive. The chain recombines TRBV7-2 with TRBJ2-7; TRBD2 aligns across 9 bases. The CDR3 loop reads CASRVAGAQEQYF. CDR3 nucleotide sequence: TGTGCCAGCAGGGTAGCGGGAGCGCAAGAGCAGTACTTC.